This T cell receptor beta chain was sequenced during a study of blood T cells in healthy people across ages. Trimming removed 2 bases at V and 6 bases at J, with 14 bases between. Germline-derived CDR1 and CDR2 are LGHNA and YSLEER. The CDR3 is 14 residues long. Healthy Caucasians from Russia aged roughly 6 to 90 served as donors. Each donor's blood draw was around 10 milliliters of peripheral blood. Per-sample PBMC isolation yielded at least 7 million cells. This clonotype turned up a few times. Its antigen is as yet unknown. Study outcomes and limitations: Researchers judged that diversity estimates from one million T cells fell short of true values.

Next came a second PCR, run for about 7 to 12 cycles, which used a sample-barcoded 5' primer along with a J-beta primer mix. Each CDR3 protein gets one entry after TCRdb re-called the 5' RACE reads with MiXCR. In the table there are around 940,000 distinct CDR3 sequences, about 51% of which are singletons. This clonotype was obtained from a woman aged 55-70 years in good health. This sequence joins TRBV4-3 and TRBJ2-7, with D unclear. Sequenced material: blood. CDR3 loop: CASSQTDGRREQYF. The CDR3 DNA is TGCGCCAGCAGCCAAACGGACGGGCGGCGCGAGCAGTACTTC.